These 9 T cell receptor beta chains came from one sample sequenced in a study of beta chain features in type 1 diabetes. Expressed TCRB transcripts got sequenced, as all isolated RNA was reverse transcribed. The protocol was immunoSEQ multiplex PCR, while the TCRdb copy is restricted to in-frame clones and leaves out a portion. The table records roughly 240,000 clones, about 70% of them present only once. Sequencing was performed on naive CD4+ T cells from blood. These receptors were obtained from a man aged 25 to 45 in good health.

The chain carries TRBV15 and TRBJ2-7; D gene unclear. Germline-derived CDR1 and CDR2 are LNHNV and YYDKDF (reference sequence). V lost 2 bases and J lost 6, with 17 bases in between. This CDR3 region has 15 residues. CDR3: CATSRSPASSGEQYF. The CDR3 DNA sequence: TGTGCCACCAGCAGATCTCCGGCCAGTAGTGGCGAGCAGTACTTC.

The J gene is TRBJ1-6, the V gene TRBV9; 7 bases are a match to TRBD1. Germline lookup yields CDR1 SGDLS and CDR2 YYNGEE. The ends lost 4 bases at V and 9 bases at J; junction bases unmatched: 10. This CDR3 is 15 amino acids long. CDR3 region: CASSPGTELRSPLHF. The DNA of the CDR3 is TGTGCCAGCAGCCCCGGGACAGAGCTGCGTTCACCCCTCCACTTT.

This clone has more than one count but fewer than ten. The chain couples TRBV29-1 to TRBJ2-1, with a possible D match to TRBD1 (7 bases). V was clipped by 4 bases and J by 7 bases, with 20 bases between them. This CDR3 is 15 amino acids long. CDR1 and CDR2 from the germline V gene are SQVTM and ANQGSEA. This chain's CDR3 is CSVGYQGEAKNEQFF. DNA for the CDR3: TGCAGCGTTGGATACCAGGGGGAGGCTAAGAATGAGCAGTTCTTC.

The rearrangement uses TRBV30 and TRBJ1-1; tentative D call: TRBD1 (6 bases). V was shortened by 1 base and J by 5 bases, with 8 bases between the two germline ends. CDR1 is GTSNPN, CDR2 SVGIG, per germline (reference sequence). There are 12 residues in the CDR3. The chain's CDR3 is CAWSAGATEAFF. CDR3 DNA sequence: TGTGCCTGGAGTGCGGGGGCGACTGAAGCTTTCTTT.

The chain has TRBV7-2 and TRBJ2-3; no firm D call. With 1 base removed from V and 2 bases from J, the gap between germline ends came to 10 bases. The CDR3 covers 15 residues. Germline loops: CDR1 SGHTA, CDR2 FQGNSA. The CDR3 loop reads CASSLDSTYTDTQYF. The CDR3 DNA is TGTGCCAGCAGCTTAGACTCGACTTACACAGATACGCAGTATTTT.

This sequence joins TRBV30 and TRBJ2-1; D perhaps matches TRBD2 (5 bases). The germline gives CDR1 GTSNPN, CDR2 SVGIG (reference sequence). The CDR3 totals 12 residues. The germline V and J ends were trimmed by 2 bases and 7 bases, with 9 bases remaining between them. The CDR3 nucleotides are TGTGCCTGGAGTCATCTAGCAAATGAGCAGTTCTTC. This translates into CAWSHLANEQFF. Using reference TRBV30 and TRBJ2-1 for the parts outside the CDR3, the full variable domain is SQTIHQWPATLVQPVGSPLSLECTVEGTSNPNLYWYRQAAGRGLQLLFYSVGIGQISSEVPQNLSASRPQDRQFILSSKKLLLSDSGFYLCAWSHLANEQFFGPGTRLTVL.

The chain employs TRBV6-1 and TRBJ1-5; no clear D gene. CDR1 and CDR2 from the germline V gene are MNHNS and SASEGT. The CDR3 runs 12 residues. V dropped 3 bases and J dropped 4 bases, with 4 bases sitting between them. CDR3: CASSDPNQPQHF. The CDR3 DNA reads as TGTGCCAGCAGTGACCCGAATCAGCCCCAGCATTTT.

This clone was seen a handful of times. The chain is built from TRBV29-1 and TRBJ2-1; no clear D. This CDR3 contains 12 residues. Trimming cost V 4 bases and J 7 bases, with 11 bases left between them. CDR1 is SQVTM and CDR2 is ANQGSEA in the germline V gene. The CDR3 nucleotides read TGCAGCGTTGGCAGGAGCTGGAATGAGCAGTTCTTC. Protein sequence: CSVGRSWNEQFF.

The rearrangement joins TRBV9 to TRBJ2-1, with 8 bases matching TRBD1. CDR1 is SGDLS and CDR2 is YYNGEE in the germline V gene. Trimming cost V 5 bases and J 7 bases; bases outside gene matches: 11. CDR3 length: 15 amino acids. This CDR3 is CASRLGQGYGNEQFF. In nucleotides, the CDR3 is TGTGCCAGCAGACTAGGACAGGGCTATGGGAATGAGCAGTTCTTC. Supplemented by reference TRBV9 and TRBJ2-1, the full variable domain reads DSGVTQTPKHLITATGQRVTLRCSPRSGDLSVYWYQQSLDQGLQFLIQYYNGEERAKGNILERFSAQQFPDLHSELNLSSLELGDSALYFCASRLGQGYGNEQFFGPGTRLTVL.